The 11 T cell receptor beta chains given below trace back to one sample, sequenced in a study of blood T cell repertoires in COVID-19. Data came from immunoSEQ multiplex PCR; TCRdb stores just in-frame clones and leaves some out. The sample shows about 250,000 clones, roughly 82% of them seen only once. The specimen was peripheral blood. Receptors originate from a woman of 80 years or more with active or convalescent COVID-19.

The chain recombines TRBV29-1 with TRBJ1-1; 9 positions agree with TRBD1. CDR3 length equals 12 residues. The V and J ends lost 7 bases and 6 bases, in that order; junction bases with no gene match: 6. CDR1 and CDR2 (germline): SQVTM, ANQGSEA. CDR3 protein: CSARTGAAEAFF. The CDR3 nucleotides read TGCAGCGCTCGGACAGGGGCGGCTGAAGCTTTCTTT.

This clone came up once. This sequence joins TRBV28 and TRBJ2-7; no reliable D call. Germline CDR1 MDHEN, CDR2 SYDVKM. Deletions cut 8 bases from V and 0 bases from J, with 11 bases between. This CDR3 is 13 amino acids long. The CDR3 DNA is TGTGCCAGCCACTTAACGGGCTCCTACGAGCAGTACTTC. Residues: CASHLTGSYEQYF.

V and J are TRBV5-6 and TRBJ1-1; D is perhaps TRBD1 (6 bases). The CDR3 is 17 residues long. V shed 1 base and J shed 10 bases, with 26 bases lying between them. The germline V gene has CDR1 SGHDT and CDR2 YYEEEE. CDR3 residues: CASSLNSKGTLSLGAFF. For the CDR3, the DNA is TGTGCCAGCAGCTTGAACTCTAAGGGGACACTCTCTTTAGGAGCTTTCTTT.

This chain uses TRBV29-1 with TRBJ2-5, with a tentative D call TRBD2 (5 bases). The germline gives CDR1 SQVTM, CDR2 ANQGSEA. This CDR3 region has 13 residues. Trimming left V 3 bases short and J 6 bases short, with 14 bases between. Here the CDR3 reads CSVDTGFGKTQYF. The CDR3 nucleotides are TGCAGCGTTGATACGGGGTTCGGAAAGACCCAGTACTTC. The entire variable domain, with the rest obtained from reference TRBV29-1 and TRBJ2-5, is as follows: SAVISQKPSRDICQRGTSLTIQCQVDSQVTMMFWYRQQPGQSLTLIATANQGSEATYESGFVIDKFPISRPNLTFSTLTVSNMSPEDSSIYLCSVDTGFGKTQYFGPGTRLLVL.

The chain links TRBV9 to TRBJ2-1, with 12 bases identical to TRBD1. The CDR3 runs to 16 residues. V shed 2 bases and J 7 bases; nucleotides not matched to a gene: 7. Germline V CDR1 and CDR2: SGDLS, YYNGEE. The CDR3, as DNA: TGTGCCAGCAGCGTGGGATGGGACAGGGGGCTTAATGAGCAGTTCTTC. Protein: CASSVGWDRGLNEQFF.

This sequence joins TRBV27 and TRBJ1-3, with TRBD1 matching over 7 bases. The CDR3 loop spans 14 amino acids. Germline loops: CDR1 MNHEY, CDR2 SMNVEV (reference sequence). Unmatched junction bases numbered 5, after V lost 5 bases and J lost 4 bases. CDR3 bases: TGTGCCAGCAGTCCGTGGGGACAGGGAAACACCATATATTTT. Protein: CASSPWGQGNTIYF.

This chain connects TRBV5-1 to TRBJ2-7; tentatively, D is TRBD1 (8 bases). The germline V gene encodes CDR1 SGHRS and CDR2 YFSETQ. The CDR3 sequence is 15 residues long. With 0 bases removed from V and 6 bases from J, the gap between germline ends came to 16 bases. The CDR3 protein is CASSLADRDYVEQYF. As DNA, the CDR3 is TGCGCCAGCAGCTTGGCGGACAGGGACTACGTCGAGCAGTACTTC.

The V and J genes are TRBV30 and TRBJ2-2; 8 bases fit TRBD1. CDR3 length: 13 residues. The trim removed 0 bases at V and 7 bases at J, leaving 1 base unmatched. Germline assignment: CDR1 GTSNPN and CDR2 SVGIG (reference sequence). In nucleotides, the CDR3 is TGTGCCTGGAGTGTACAGGGGGGCGGGGAGCTGTTTTTT. This codes for CAWSVQGGGELFF. The variable domain in full, with the rest retrieved from reference TRBV30 and TRBJ2-2, is SQTIHQWPATLVQPVGSPLSLECTVEGTSNPNLYWYRQAAGRGLQLLFYSVGIGQISSEVPQNLSASRPQDRQFILSSKKLLLSDSGFYLCAWSVQGGGELFFGEGSRLTVL.

About this clone itself: Other DNA sequences in the same sample also yield this CDR3. The V call is TRBV28, the J call TRBJ2-7; 9 nucleotides align to TRBD1. Germline-derived CDR1 and CDR2 are MDHEN and SYDVKM. J lost 0 bases, V lost 2 bases, and 8 bases had no gene match. CDR3 length: 17 amino acids. In DNA form, the CDR3 reads TGTGCCAGCAGTTTAGCACAGGGGGCGAAAAGCTCCTACGAGCAGTACTTC. As protein: CASSLAQGAKSSYEQYF.

The chain combines TRBV5-1 with TRBJ2-7; 9 bases line up with TRBD1. The CDR3 has 15 amino acids. Germline CDR1 is SGHRS and CDR2 is YFSETQ. Trimming took 3 bases from V and 2 from J; bases not matched to a gene: 6. The CDR3, as DNA: TGCGCCAGCAGCTCCGGACAGGGGATCCCCTACGAGCAGTACTTC. Encoded protein: CASSSGQGIPYEQYF.

V gene TRBV7-6 combines with J gene TRBJ2-3; 10 bases line up with TRBD1. CDR3 length equals 16 residues. Per germline, CDR1 SGHVS and CDR2 FNYEAQ. J lost 2 bases, V lost 6 bases, and 8 bases had no gene match. The chain's CDR3 is CASSSPGQGITDTQYF. CDR3 DNA sequence: TGTGCCAGCAGTTCCCCGGGACAGGGGATCACAGATACGCAGTATTTT.